This T cell receptor (beta chain) was observed in a study of T cell responses to AZD1222 COVID-19 vaccine. V lost 6 bases and J 3 bases, leaving 11 bases between the germline ends. From germline, CDR1 is SGHVS and CDR2 FNYEAQ. The CDR3 runs to 14 residues. Measured with immunoSEQ multiplex PCR; TCRdb has only the in-frame clones, and not every one. The table records fewer than 110,000 clones, over 80% of them present only once. The rearrangement joins TRBV7-6 to TRBJ2-2; D may be TRBD1 (6 bases). The sample consisted of peripheral blood, taken 28 days after the second AZD1222 dose. This TCR was recovered from an adult who received the AZD1222 COVID-19 vaccine. Here the CDR3 DNA reads TGTGCCAGCAGACGGGACATAGACACCGGGGAGCTGTTTTTT. Translating gives CASRRDIDTGELFF. Full variable domain (rest looked up from reference TRBV7-6 and TRBJ2-2): GAGVSQSPRYKVTKRGQDVALRCDPISGHVSLYWYRQALGQGPEFLTYFNYEAQQDKSGLPNDRFSAERPEGSISTLTIQRTEQRDSAMYRCASRRDIDTGELFFGEGSRLTVL.